The source of this T cell receptor (beta chain) is a study of OX40 agonist ivuxolimab in advanced cancers. Profiled with immunoSEQ multiplex PCR; TCRdb holds only in-frame clones, not every one. The repertoire holds tens of thousands of clones, around 90% seen once, with roughly 0.5% in the top ten. This CDR3 is built from 17 residues. Looked up from germline, CDR1 is MGHRA and CDR2 is YSYEKL. V lost 5 bases to trimming and J lost 2 bases; unmatched junction nucleotides: 7. The source of this sequence is an adult with an advanced solid tumor such as melanoma, head and neck, liver or kidney cancer. The chain recombines TRBV4-1 with TRBJ2-2; the match to TRBD2 covers 11 bases. The sample consisted of CD4+ or CD8+ T cells sorted from blood, taken in a trial of the OX40 agonist ivuxolimab. The CDR3 protein is CASSDSGLAGNTGELFF. CDR3 in DNA: TGCGCCAGCAGCGATTCTGGACTAGCGGGTAACACCGGGGAGCTGTTTTTT.